This T cell receptor (beta chain) stems from a study of tumor-infiltrating lymphocytes in localized non-small cell lung cancer (dated by TCRdb to the early 2020s). With regard to the full study: Patients whose samples were collected after neoadjuvant chemotherapy, as well as both smokers and never-smokers and several histologies, were included in the cohort. Each patient contributed resected tumor tissue and uninvolved lung tissue from the same patient, described as non-adjacent to the tumor. Flow cytometry, multiplex immunofluorescence, RNA-seq, exome sequencing and proteomics were applied to the same patients as TCR sequencing, which was one of several integrated assays. The overall ICON cohort was composed of 150 or so surgical patients with localized non-small cell lung cancer whose tumors were resected. The paired tumor versus uninvolved lung comparison of immunoSEQ T-cell fraction included some 50 patients.

This clone was counted once. The target of this receptor is not known. No much larger clone is present one base from it, and per-base qualities are unavailable. Other DNA sequences in the sample encode the same CDR3. The T-cell fraction in tumor and uninvolved lung tissue was provided by TCR sequencing with the immunoSEQ assay. The original pipeline was this. For survival analysis, patients were divided into high (upper tertile) and low (lower two tertiles) T-cell fraction groups, which were compared by log-rank test. A signed-rank test was used to check for differences in T-cell fraction between paired tumor and uninvolved lung. This is the immuneACCESS table as TCRdb keeps it, with only in-frame sequences that have V and J called. A part of the clones is gone; compared with another copy, unresolved V genes explain less than half, and the rest is unexplained. V, J and clone size derive from that table, while D and trimming were established from the DNA sequence. For this sample the table gives around 16,000 clones, of which over 65% were detected only once. Over 8.5% of the sample belongs to the ten largest clones.

Enrollment in ICON was initiated in 2016, and the last patient was enrolled in 2018. From a subcohort of 60 to 90 patients, fresh tumor and matched uninvolved tissue were collected for in-depth immune analyses, including TCR sequencing. DNA for TCR sequencing was isolated from bulk tissue, and no cell sorting was done. The investigation overall reported the following: No association of tumor T-cell fraction from TCR sequencing with recurrence-free survival was found (p = 0.61). No difference in TCR-derived T-cell fraction was observed between the flow cytometry-defined immunotypes IM1 (good prognosis) and IM2 (poor prognosis). Since assay coverage differed from patient to patient depending on how much tissue was available, TCR sequencing was done for only a subset of the cohort. Different pieces of the same tissue were used for different assays, so technical variation could not be separated from intratumor heterogeneity. Higher T cell infiltration in tumors than in uninvolved lung tissue was supported by TCRbeta sequencing, consistent with immunofluorescence CD3 counts.

Between the V and J ends, shortened by 0 bases and 6 bases respectively, the junction contains 11 bases. The CDR3 runs 14 amino acids, cysteine and phenylalanine included. Only the CDR3 DNA is retained, 42 bases long and in frame from the first base. The CDR1 and CDR2 encoded by the germline V gene are SGHRS and YFSETQ. The clonotype comes from a human donor with non-small cell lung cancer. The sequencing sample was made of lung tumor tissue. The rearranged segments are TRBV5-1 and TRBJ2-3; the D region may be TRBD1 or TRBD2, each matching 5 bases equally. The nucleotide sequence reads as follows: TGCGCCAGCAGCTTGGGAGGGGTTGGGGATACGCAGTATTTT. Its coded protein is CASSLGGVGDTQYF.